This TCR beta chain is drawn from a study of T cell clones after liver transplantation. The CDR3 spans 12 residues. Germline lookup yields CDR1 SNHLY and CDR2 FYNNEI. With 7 bases removed from V and 1 base from J, the gap between germline ends came to 7 bases. General study points: A significant post-transplant drop in circulating graft-donor-reactive CD4 TCRbeta sequences occurred in most of the 8 subjects.

Turning to this clone: Its target is not known.

TCRdb's table, derived via immunoSEQ multiplex PCR, lists solely in-frame clones and lacks some. The table shows roughly 70,000 clones, with 80% occurring only once. CD3+CD4+ and CD3+CD8+ cells were FACS-sorted from thawed unstimulated PBMCs. This sample comprised CD4+ T cells from blood, obtained before liver transplant. The origin of this receptor is a human donor who received a liver transplant. The V call is TRBV2, the J call TRBJ2-5; D is undetermined. The CDR3 loop reads CASMVPQETQYF. The CDR3 DNA reads TGTGCCAGCATGGTGCCCCAAGAGACCCAGTACTTC.